This TCR beta chain was sequenced for a study of Graves' ophthalmopathy and Graves' hyperthyroidism. Certain patients were not enrolled. These were patients with other autoimmune diseases, uncontrolled infections, pregnancy or lactation. Diagnoses were established from clinical symptoms, serum thyroxine, TRAb, thyroid ultrasound and orbital computed tomography. The ends were cut back, 4 bases at V and 5 bases at J, with 17 bases in the middle. The CDR3 length is 15 residues. Looked up from germline, CDR1 is SNHLY and CDR2 is FYNNEI. Remarks on this clonotype: The antigen remains unidentified.

Study outcomes and limitations: Ophthalmopathy was separated from stable hyperthyroidism by a 13-signature model with 87.88% sensitivity and 65% to 82% specificity.

CDR3 regions of TCR beta were amplified from RNA transcripts. An opening RT-PCR round employed HTBI primers and preceded a second-round multiplex PCR. TCRdb redid the calling of the multiplex PCR reads with MiXCR, one entry per CDR3 protein. The repertoire holds 600,000 to 700,000 distinct CDR3 sequences, with about two fifths as singletons. Sample: peripheral blood. This receptor was identified in an adult man with Graves' ophthalmopathy. This chain links TRBV2 with TRBJ2-5, with a possible D match to TRBD1 (6 bases). CDR3 nucleotides: TGTGCCAGCAGTGTTGGGGGCTTGGCAACGGAGACCCAGTACTTC. Its protein is CASSVGGLATETQYF.